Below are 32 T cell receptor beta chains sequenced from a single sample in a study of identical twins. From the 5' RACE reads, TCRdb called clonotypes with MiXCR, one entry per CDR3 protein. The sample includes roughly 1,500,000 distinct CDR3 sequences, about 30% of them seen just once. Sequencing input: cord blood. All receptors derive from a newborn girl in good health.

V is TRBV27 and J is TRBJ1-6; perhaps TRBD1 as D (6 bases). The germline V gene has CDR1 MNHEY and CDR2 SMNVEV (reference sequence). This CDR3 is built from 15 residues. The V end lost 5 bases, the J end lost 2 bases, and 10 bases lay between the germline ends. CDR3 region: CASSHRETYNSPLHF. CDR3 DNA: TGTGCCAGCAGTCACAGGGAGACCTATAATTCACCCCTCCACTTT.

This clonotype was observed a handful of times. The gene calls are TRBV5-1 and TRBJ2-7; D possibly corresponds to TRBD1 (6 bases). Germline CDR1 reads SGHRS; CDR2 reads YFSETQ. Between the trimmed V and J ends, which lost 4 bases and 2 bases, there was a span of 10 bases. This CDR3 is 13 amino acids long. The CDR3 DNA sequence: TGCGCCAGCAGCCGGACAGATACCTACGAGCAGTACTTC. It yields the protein CASSRTDTYEQYF.

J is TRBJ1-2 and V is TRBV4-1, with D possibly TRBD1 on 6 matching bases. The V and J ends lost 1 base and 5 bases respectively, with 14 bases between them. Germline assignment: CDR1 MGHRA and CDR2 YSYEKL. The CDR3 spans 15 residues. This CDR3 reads CASSQVGRGKYGYTF. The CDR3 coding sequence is TGCGCCAGCAGCCAAGTTGGCAGGGGAAAATATGGCTACACCTTC.

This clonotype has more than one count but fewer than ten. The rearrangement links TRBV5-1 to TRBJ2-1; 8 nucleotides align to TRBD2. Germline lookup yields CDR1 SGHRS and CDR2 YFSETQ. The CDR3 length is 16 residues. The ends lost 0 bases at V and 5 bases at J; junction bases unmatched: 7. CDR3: CASSLGGSGIDNEQFF. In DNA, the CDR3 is TGCGCCAGCAGCTTGGGGGGTAGCGGGATCGACAATGAGCAGTTCTTC. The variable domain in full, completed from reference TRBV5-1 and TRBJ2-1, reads KAGVTQTPRYLIKTRGQQVTLSCSPISGHRSVSWYQQTPGQGLQFLFEYFSETQRNKGNFPGRFSGRQFSNSRSEMNVSTLELGDSALYLCASSLGGSGIDNEQFFGPGTRLTVL.

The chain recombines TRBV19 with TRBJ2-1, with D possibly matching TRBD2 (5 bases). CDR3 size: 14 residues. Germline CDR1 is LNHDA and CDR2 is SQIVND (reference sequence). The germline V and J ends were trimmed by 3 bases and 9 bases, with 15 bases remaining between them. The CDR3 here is CASSICEGRCEQFF. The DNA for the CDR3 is TGTGCCAGTAGTATTTGTGAGGGAAGGTGTGAGCAGTTCTTC. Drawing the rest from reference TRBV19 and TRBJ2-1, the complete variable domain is DGGITQSPKYLFRKEGQNVTLSCEQNLNHDAMYWYRQDPGQGLRLIYYSQIVNDFQKGDIAEGYSVSREKKESFPLTVTSAQKNPTAFYLCASSICEGRCEQFFGPGTRLTVL.

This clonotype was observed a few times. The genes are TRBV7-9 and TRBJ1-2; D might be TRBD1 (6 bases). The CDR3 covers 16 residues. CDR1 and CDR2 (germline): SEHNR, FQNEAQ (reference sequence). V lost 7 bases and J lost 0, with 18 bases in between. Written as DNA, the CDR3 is TGTGCCAGCATTTTAGGGGGGGCAGATACTAACTATGGCTACACCTTC. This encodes CASILGGADTNYGYTF.

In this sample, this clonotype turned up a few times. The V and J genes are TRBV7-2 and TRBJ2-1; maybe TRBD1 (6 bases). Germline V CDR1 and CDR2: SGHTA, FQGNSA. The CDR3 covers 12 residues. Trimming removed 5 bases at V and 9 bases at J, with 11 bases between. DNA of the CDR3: TGTGCCAGCAGCGTTAGGGGGACTGAGCAGTTCTTC. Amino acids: CASSVRGTEQFF.

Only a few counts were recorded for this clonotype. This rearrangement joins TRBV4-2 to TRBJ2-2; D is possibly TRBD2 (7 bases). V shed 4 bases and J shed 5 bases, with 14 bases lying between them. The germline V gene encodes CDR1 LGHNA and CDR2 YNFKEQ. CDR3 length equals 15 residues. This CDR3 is CASSPRGGQTGELFF. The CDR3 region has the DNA TGTGCCAGCAGCCCGAGGGGGGGGCAAACCGGGGAGCTGTTTTTT.

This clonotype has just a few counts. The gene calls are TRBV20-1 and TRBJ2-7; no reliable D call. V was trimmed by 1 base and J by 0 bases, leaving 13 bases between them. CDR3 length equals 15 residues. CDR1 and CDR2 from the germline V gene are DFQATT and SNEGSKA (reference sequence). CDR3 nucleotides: TGCAGTGCTAGAGTCCTAGTTTTCCCCTCCTACGAGCAGTACTTC. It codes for CSARVLVFPSYEQYF.

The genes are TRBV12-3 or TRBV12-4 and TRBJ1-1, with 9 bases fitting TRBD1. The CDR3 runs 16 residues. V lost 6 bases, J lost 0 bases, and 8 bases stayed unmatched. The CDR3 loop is CASRPGTGPLNTEAFF. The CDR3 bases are TGTGCCAGCAGGCCCGGGACAGGGCCCCTGAACACTGAAGCTTTCTTT.

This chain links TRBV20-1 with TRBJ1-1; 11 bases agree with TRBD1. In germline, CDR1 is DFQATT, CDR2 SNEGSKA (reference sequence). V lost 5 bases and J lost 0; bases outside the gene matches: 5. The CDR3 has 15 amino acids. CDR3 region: CSAGGQGGMNTEAFF. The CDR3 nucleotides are TGCAGTGCTGGGGGACAGGGGGGCATGAACACTGAAGCTTTCTTT.

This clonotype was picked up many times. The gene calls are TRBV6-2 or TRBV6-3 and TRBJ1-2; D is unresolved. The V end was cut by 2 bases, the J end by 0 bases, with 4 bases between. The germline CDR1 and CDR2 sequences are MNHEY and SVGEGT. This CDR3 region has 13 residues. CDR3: CASSYTANYGYTF. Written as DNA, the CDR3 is TGTGCCAGCAGTTACACAGCTAACTATGGCTACACCTTC.

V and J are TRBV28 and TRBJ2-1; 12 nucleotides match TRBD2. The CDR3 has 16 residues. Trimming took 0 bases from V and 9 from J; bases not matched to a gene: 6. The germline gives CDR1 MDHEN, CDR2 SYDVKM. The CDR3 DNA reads TGTGCCAGCAGTTTATGGAATACTAGCGGGAGGTCTGAGCAGTTCTTC. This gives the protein CASSLWNTSGRSEQFF.

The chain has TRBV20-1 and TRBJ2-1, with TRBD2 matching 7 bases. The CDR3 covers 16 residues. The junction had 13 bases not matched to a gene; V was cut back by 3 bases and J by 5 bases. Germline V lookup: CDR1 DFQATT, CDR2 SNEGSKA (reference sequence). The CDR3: CSASWGGALYDNEQFF. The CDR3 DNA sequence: TGCAGTGCTAGTTGGGGGGGAGCTCTTTATGACAATGAGCAGTTCTTC.

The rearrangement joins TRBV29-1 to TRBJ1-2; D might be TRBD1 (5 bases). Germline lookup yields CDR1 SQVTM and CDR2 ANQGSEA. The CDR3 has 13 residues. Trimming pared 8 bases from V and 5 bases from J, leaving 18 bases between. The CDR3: CSPPTGTTYGYTF. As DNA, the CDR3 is TGCAGCCCCCCTACCGGGACGACGTATGGCTACACCTTC.

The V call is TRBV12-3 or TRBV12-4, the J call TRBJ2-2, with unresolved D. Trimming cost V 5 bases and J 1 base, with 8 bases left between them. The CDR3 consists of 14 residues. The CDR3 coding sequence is TGTGCCAGCAGTGCGACCAGGAACACCGGGGAGCTGTTTTTT. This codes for CASSATRNTGELFF.

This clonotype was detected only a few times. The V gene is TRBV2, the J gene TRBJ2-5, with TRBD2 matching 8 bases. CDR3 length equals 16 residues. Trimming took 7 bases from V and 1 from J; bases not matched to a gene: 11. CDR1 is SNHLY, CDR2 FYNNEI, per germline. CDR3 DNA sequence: TGTGCCAGCATCTACCAGGCCGGGACTAGCCAAGAGACCCAGTACTTC. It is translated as CASIYQAGTSQETQYF.

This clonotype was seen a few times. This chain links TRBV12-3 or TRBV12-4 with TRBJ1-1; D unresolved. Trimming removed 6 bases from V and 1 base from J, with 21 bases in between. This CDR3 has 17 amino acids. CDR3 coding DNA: TGTGCCAGCAGCCCTCGAAGGGTGGCGATTCAGAACACTGAAGCTTTCTTT. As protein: CASSPRRVAIQNTEAFF.

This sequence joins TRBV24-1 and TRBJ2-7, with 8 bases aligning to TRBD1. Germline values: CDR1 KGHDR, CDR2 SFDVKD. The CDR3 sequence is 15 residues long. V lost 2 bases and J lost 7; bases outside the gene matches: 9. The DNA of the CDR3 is TGTGCCACCAGTGATTCCCGGACAGGGCGAAATGAGCAGTACTTC. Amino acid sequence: CATSDSRTGRNEQYF.

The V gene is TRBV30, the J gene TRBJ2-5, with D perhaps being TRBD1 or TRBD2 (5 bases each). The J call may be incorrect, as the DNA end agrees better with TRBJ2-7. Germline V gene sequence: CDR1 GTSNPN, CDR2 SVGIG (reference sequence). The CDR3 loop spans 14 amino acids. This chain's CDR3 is CAAYSGAGTYEQYF. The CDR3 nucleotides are TGTGCCGCCTACTCCGGGGCAGGAACCTACGAGCAGTACTTC.

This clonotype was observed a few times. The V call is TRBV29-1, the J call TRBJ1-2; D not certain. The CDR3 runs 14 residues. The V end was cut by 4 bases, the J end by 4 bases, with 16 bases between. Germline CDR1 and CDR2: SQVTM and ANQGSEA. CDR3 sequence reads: CSVVPLARSYGYTF. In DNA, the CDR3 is TGCAGCGTTGTCCCTCTCGCCAGGTCCTATGGCTACACCTTC.

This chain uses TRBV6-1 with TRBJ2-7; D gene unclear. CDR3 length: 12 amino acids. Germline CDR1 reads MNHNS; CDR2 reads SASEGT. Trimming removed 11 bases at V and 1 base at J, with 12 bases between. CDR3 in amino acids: CAVRLSSYEQYF. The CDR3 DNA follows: TGTGCCGTCCGTTTGAGTTCCTACGAGCAGTACTTC.

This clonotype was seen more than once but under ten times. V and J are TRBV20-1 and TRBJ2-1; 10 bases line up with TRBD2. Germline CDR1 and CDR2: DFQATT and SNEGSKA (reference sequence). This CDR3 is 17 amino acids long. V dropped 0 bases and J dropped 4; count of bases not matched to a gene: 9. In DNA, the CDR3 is TGCAGTGCTAGAGATCTAGCGGGAGTGGGGAATTACAATGAGCAGTTCTTC. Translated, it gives CSARDLAGVGNYNEQFF.

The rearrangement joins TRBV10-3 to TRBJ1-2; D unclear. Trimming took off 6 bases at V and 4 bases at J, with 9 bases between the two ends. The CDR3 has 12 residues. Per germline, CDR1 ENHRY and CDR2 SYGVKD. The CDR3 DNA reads TGTGCCATCAGCCCTAGAGGCTATGGCTACACCTTC. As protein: CAISPRGYGYTF.

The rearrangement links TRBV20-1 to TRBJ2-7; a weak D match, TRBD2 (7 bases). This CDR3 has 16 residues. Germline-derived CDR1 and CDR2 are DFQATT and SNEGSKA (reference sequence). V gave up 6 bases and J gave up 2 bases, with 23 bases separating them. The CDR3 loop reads CSAILRGLAATYEQYF. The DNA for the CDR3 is TGCAGTGCCATCCTACGGGGGCTAGCGGCTACCTACGAGCAGTACTTC.

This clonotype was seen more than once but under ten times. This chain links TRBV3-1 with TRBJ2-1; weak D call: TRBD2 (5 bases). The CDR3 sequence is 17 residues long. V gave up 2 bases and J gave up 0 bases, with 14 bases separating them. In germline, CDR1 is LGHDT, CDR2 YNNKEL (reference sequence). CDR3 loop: CASSQSPSKYSYNEQFF. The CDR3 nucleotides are TGTGCCAGCAGCCAAAGTCCTAGCAAATACTCCTACAATGAGCAGTTCTTC.

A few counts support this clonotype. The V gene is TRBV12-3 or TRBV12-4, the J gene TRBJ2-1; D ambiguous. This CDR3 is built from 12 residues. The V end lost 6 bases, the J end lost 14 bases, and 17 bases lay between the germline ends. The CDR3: CASRQPPATEFF. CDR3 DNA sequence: TGTGCCAGCAGACAACCGCCGGCGACGGAGTTCTTC.

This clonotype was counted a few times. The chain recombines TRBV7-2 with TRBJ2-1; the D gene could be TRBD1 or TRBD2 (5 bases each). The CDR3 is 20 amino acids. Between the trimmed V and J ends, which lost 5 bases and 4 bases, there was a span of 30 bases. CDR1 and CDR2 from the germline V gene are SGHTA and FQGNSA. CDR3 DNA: TGTGCCAGCAGCCAGCCCAGCGGCTCGATGGATTGGGGCCAATACAATGAGCAGTTCTTC. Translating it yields CASSQPSGSMDWGQYNEQFF.

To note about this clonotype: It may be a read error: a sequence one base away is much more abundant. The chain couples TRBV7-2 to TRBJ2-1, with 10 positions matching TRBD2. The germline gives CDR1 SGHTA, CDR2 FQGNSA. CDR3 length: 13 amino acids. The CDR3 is CASSFGLADERFF. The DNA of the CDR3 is TGTGCCAGCAGCTTCGGACTAGCGGATGAGCGGTTCTTC.

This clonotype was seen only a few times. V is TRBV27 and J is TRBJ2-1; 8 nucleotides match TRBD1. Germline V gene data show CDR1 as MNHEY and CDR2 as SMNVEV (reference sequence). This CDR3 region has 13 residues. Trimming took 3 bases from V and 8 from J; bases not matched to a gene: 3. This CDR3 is CASSLTRGHEQFF. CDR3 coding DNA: TGTGCCAGCAGTTTGACCAGGGGGCATGAGCAGTTCTTC.

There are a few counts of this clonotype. CDR3 in amino acids: CSVRDRATNSPLHF. CDR3 bases: TGCAGCGTCCGGGACAGGGCAACCAATTCACCCCTCCACTTT. This chain joins TRBV29-1 and TRBJ1-6; 9 nucleotides agree with TRBD1. The CDR3 extends over 14 amino acids. V gave up 6 bases and J gave up 7 bases; unmatched junction bases: 7. Germline CDR1 reads SQVTM; CDR2 reads ANQGSEA.

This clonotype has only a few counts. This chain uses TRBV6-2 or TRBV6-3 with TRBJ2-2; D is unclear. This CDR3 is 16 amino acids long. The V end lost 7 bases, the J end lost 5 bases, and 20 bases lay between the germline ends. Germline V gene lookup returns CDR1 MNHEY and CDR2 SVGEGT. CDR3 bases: TGTGCCAGCACTCCGTCTTGGCGAGTGACGACCGGGGAGCTGTTTTTT. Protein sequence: CASTPSWRVTTGELFF.